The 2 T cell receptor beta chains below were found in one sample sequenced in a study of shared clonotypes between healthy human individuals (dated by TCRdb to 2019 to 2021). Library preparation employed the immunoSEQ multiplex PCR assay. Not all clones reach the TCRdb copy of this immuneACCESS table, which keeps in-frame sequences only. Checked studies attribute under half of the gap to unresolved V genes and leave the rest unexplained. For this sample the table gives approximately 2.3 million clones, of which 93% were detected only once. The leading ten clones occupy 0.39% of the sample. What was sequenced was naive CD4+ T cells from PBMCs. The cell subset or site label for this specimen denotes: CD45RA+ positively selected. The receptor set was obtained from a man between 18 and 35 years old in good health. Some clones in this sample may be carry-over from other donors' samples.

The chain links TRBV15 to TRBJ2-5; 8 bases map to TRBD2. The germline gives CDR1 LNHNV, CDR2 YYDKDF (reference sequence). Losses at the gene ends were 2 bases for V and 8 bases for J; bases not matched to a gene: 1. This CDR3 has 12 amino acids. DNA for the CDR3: TGTGCCACCAGCAGACGGGAGGGAACCCAGTACTTC. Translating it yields CATSRREGTQYF.

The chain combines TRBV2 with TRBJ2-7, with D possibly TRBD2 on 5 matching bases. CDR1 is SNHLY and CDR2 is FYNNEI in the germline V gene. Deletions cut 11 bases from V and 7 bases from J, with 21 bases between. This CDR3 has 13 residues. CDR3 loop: CAAQPDYSSEQYF. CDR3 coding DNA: TGTGCCGCCCAACCCGACTACAGCTCGGAGCAGTACTTC. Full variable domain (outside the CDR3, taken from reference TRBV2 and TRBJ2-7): EPEVTQTPSHQVTQMGQEVILRCVPISNHLYFYWYRQILGQKVEFLVSFYNNEISEKSEIFDDQFSVERPDGSNFTLKIRSTKLEDSAMYFCAAQPDYSSEQYFGPGTRLTVT.